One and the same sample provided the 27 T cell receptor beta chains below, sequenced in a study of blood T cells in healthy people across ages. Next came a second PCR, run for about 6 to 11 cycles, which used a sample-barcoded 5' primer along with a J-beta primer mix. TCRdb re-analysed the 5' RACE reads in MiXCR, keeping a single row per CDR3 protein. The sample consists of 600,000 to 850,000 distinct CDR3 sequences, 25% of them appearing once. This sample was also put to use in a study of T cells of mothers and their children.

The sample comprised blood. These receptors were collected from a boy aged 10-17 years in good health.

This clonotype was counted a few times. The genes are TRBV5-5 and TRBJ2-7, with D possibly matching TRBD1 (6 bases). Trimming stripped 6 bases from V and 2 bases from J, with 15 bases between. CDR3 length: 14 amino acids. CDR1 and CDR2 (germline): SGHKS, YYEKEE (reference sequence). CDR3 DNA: TGTGCCAGCACCCCATCACAGGGACCCTACGAGCAGTACTTC. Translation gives CASTPSQGPYEQYF.

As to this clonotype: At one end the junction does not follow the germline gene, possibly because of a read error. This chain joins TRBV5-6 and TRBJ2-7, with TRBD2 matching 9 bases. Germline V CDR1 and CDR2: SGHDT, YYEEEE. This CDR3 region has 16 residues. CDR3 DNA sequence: TGTGCCAGCAGCTTGGTTCCAGCGGGGGGATCCTACGAGCAGCACTTC. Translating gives CASSLVPAGGSYEQHF.

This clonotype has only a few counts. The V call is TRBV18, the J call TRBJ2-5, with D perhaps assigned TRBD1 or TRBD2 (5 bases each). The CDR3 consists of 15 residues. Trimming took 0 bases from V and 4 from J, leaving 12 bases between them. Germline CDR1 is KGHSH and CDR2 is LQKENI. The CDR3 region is CASSPPGRSGETQYF. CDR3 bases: TGTGCCAGCTCACCACCGGGGCGCAGCGGAGAGACCCAGTACTTC.

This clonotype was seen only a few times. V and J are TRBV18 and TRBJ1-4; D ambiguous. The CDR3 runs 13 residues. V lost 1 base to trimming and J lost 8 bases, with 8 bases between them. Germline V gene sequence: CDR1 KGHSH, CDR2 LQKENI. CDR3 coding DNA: TGTGCCAGCTCACCACGTCGGGGAGAAAAACTGTTTTTT. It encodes CASSPRRGEKLFF.

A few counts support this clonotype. The CDR3 coding sequence is TGTGCCAGCATCCCGACGGGGGGGGCCCAAGAGACCCAGTACTTC. It specifies CASIPTGGAQETQYF. V is TRBV5-6 and J is TRBJ2-5, with TRBD2 matching over 8 bases. V lost 6 bases to trimming and J lost 1 base; unmatched junction nucleotides: 8. Germline-derived CDR1 and CDR2 are SGHDT and YYEEEE. The CDR3 covers 15 residues.

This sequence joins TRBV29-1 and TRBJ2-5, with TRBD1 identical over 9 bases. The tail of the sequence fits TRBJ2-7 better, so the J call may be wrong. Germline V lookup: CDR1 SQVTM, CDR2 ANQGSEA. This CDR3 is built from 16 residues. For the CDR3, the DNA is TGCAGCGTTGAAGAGGCCGGGACAGGGAAGGACTACGAGCAGTACTTC. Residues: CSVEEAGTGKDYEQYF.

The CDR3 here is CASSQAVGVDEQFF. In DNA form, the CDR3 reads TGTGCCAGCAGCCAAGCGGTTGGGGTCGATGAGCAGTTCTTC. J is TRBJ2-1 and V is TRBV3-1; no clear D gene. Germline assignment: CDR1 LGHDT and CDR2 YNNKEL (reference sequence). The CDR3 has 14 residues. V lost 1 base, J lost 8 bases, and 12 bases lay in between.

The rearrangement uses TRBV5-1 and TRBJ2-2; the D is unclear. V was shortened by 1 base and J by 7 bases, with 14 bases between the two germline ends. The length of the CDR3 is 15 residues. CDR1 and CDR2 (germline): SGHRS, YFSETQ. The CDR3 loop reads CASSLLRGPVGELFF. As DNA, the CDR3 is TGCGCCAGCAGCTTGTTGCGAGGTCCCGTCGGGGAGCTGTTTTTT.

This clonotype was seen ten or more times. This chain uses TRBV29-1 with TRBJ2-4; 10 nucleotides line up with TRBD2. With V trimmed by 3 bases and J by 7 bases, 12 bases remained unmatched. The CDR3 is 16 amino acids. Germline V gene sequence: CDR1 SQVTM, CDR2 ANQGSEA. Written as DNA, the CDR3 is TGCAGCGTTGATCGGACTAGCGGTCTAGGGGAGAACATTCAGTACTTC. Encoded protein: CSVDRTSGLGENIQYF.

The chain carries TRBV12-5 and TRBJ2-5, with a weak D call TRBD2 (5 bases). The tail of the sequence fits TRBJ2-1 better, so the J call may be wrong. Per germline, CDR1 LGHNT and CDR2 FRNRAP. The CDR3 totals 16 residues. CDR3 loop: CASGLVRSGRDNEQFF. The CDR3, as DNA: TGTGCTAGTGGTTTGGTACGTTCGGGAAGGGACAATGAGCAGTTCTTC.

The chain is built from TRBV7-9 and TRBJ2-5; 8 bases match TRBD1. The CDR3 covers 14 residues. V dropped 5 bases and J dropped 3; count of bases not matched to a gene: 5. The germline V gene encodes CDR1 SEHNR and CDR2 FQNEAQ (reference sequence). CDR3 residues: CASSAQGAEETQYF. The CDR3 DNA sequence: TGTGCCAGCAGCGCTCAGGGGGCCGAAGAGACCCAGTACTTC.

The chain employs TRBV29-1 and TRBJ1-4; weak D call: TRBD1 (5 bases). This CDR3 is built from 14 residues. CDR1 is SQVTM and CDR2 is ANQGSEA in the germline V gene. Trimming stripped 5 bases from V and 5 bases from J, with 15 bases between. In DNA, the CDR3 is TGCAGCGTTAAGGAGAGGGGCGCAAATGAAAAACTGTTTTTT. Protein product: CSVKERGANEKLFF.

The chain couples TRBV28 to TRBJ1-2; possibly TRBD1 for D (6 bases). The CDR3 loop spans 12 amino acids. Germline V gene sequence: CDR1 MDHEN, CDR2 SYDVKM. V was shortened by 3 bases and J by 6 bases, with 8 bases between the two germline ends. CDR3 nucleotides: TGTGCCAGCAGTTTTTCAGGGGATGGCTACACCTTC. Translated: CASSFSGDGYTF.

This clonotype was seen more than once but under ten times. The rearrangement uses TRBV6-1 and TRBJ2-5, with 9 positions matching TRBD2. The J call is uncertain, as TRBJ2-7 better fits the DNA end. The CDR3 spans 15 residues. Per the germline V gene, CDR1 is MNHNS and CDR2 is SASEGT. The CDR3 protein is CASSEVSSGSYEQYF. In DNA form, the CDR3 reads TGTGCCAGCAGTGAAGTTAGTAGCGGGAGCTACGAGCAGTACTTC.

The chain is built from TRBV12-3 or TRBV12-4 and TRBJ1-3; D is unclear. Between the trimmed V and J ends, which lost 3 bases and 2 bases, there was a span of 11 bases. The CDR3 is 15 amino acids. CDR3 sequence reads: CASSFEGRAGNTIYF. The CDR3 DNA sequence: TGTGCCAGCAGTTTCGAAGGACGAGCTGGAAACACCATATATTTT.

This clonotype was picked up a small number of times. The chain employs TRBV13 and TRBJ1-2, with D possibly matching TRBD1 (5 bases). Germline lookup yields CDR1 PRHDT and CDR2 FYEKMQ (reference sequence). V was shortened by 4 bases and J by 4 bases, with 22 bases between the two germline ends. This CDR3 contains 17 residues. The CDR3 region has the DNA TGTGCCAGCAGCTCCGCGCTTCGGACAACAGCACTCTATGGCTACACCTTC. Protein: CASSSALRTTALYGYTF.

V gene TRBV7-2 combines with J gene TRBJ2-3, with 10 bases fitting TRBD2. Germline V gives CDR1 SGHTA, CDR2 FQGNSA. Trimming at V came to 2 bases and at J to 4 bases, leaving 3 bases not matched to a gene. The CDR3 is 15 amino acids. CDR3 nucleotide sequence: TGTGCCAGCAGCTTAATTCTAGCGGGGGCAGATACGCAGTATTTT. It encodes CASSLILAGADTQYF.

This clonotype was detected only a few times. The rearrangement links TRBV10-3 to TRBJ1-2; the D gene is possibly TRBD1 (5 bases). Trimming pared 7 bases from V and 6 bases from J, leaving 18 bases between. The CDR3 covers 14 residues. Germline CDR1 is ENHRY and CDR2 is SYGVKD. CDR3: CAITEAWGGNGYTF. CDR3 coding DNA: TGTGCCATCACCGAAGCTTGGGGGGGGAATGGCTACACCTTC.

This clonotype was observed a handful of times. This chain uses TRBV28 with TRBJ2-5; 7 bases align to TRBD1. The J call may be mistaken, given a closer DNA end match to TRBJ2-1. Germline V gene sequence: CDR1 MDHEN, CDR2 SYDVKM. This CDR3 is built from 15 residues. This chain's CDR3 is CASSRGSTGGNEQFF. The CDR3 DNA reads TGTGCCAGCAGCAGGGGGAGCACTGGGGGTAATGAGCAGTTCTTC.

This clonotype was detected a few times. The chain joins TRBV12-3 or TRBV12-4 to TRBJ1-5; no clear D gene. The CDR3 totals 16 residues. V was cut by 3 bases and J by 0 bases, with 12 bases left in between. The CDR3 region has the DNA TGTGCCAGCAGTTTTGGGTCCATTTATAGCAATCAGCCCCAGCATTTT. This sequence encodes CASSFGSIYSNQPQHF.

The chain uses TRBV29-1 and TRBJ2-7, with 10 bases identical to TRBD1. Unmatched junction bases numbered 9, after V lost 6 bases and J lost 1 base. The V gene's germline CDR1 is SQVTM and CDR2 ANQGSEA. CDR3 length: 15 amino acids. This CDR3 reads CSVVRTDRGSYEQYF. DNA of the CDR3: TGCAGCGTCGTAAGGACGGACAGGGGGTCCTACGAGCAGTACTTC.

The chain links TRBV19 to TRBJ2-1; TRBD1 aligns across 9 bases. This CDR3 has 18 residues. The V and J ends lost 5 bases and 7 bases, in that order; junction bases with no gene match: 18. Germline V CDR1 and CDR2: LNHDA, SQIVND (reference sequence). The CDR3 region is CASSYSEFGGQGVNEQFF. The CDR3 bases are TGTGCCAGTAGTTATTCGGAATTCGGGGGACAGGGTGTGAATGAGCAGTTCTTC.

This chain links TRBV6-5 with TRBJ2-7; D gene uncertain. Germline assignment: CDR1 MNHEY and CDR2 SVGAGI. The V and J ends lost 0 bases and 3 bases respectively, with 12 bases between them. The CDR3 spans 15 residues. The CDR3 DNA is TGTGCCAGCAGTTACTCGACACCTGGCAGCTACGAGCAGTACTTC. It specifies CASSYSTPGSYEQYF.

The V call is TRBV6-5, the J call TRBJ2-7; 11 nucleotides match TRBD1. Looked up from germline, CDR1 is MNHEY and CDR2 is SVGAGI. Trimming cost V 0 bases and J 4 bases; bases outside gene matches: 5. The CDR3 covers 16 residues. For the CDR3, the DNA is TGTGCCAGCAGTTACTCGCCGGGACAGGGGGGTTACGAGCAGTACTTC. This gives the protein CASSYSPGQGGYEQYF.

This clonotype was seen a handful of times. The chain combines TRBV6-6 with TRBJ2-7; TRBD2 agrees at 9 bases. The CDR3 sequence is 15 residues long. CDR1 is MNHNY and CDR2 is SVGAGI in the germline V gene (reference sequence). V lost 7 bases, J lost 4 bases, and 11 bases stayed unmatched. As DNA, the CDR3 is TGTGCCAGCACCAACCCGGGACTAGCATTTTACGAGCAGTACTTC. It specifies CASTNPGLAFYEQYF.

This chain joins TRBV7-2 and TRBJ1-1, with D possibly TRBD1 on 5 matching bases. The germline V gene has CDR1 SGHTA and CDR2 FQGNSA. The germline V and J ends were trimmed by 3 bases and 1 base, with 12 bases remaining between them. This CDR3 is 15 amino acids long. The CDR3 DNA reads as TGTGCCAGCAGCTTTTGGGGGACCCCGAACACTGAAGCTTTCTTT. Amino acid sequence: CASSFWGTPNTEAFF.

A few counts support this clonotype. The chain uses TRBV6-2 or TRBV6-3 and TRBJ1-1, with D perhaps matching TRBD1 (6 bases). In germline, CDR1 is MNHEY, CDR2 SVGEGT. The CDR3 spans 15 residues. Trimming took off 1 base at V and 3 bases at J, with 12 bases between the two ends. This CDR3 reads CASSYYREGYTEAFF. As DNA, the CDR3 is TGTGCCAGCAGTTACTACAGGGAAGGGTACACTGAAGCTTTCTTT.